Below are 31 T cell receptor beta chains sequenced from a single sample in a study of yellow fever vaccine responses in identical twins. TCRdb reprocessed the RT-PCR reads with MiXCR, giving one entry per CDR3 protein. Among 30,000 to 35,000 distinct CDR3 sequences listed, almost 60% were seen once. Sequencing used T cells from blood (PBMCs), unsorted or a sorted subset (not recorded which), obtained before or after yellow fever vaccination (not recorded which). The receptors stem from a woman younger than 30 who received the yellow fever vaccine.

The rearrangement uses TRBV18 and TRBJ2-7; 7 bases match TRBD2. The germline V gene has CDR1 KGHSH and CDR2 LQKENI. Trimming removed 4 bases from V and 0 bases from J; junction bases left unmatched: 9. CDR3 length: 16 residues. The CDR3, as DNA: TGTGCCAGCTCACAACAGTGGGCTAGCGGCTCCTACGAGCAGTACTTC. Translating gives CASSQQWASGSYEQYF.

The rearrangement links TRBV5-1 to TRBJ1-1, with D possibly TRBD1 on 6 matching bases. CDR3 size: 14 residues. V was pared by 3 bases and J by 3 bases, with 12 bases between. Germline V gives CDR1 SGHRS, CDR2 YFSETQ. The CDR3 DNA reads as TGCGCCAGCAGCTCCAGGGGAGAGGACACTGAAGCTTTCTTT. Its protein product is CASSSRGEDTEAFF.

The chain joins TRBV7-9 to TRBJ1-3; tentative D call: TRBD1 (5 bases). V shed 5 bases and J shed 3 bases, with 14 bases lying between them. Germline loops: CDR1 SEHNR, CDR2 FQNEAQ (reference sequence). The CDR3 has 15 residues. Written as DNA, the CDR3 is TGTGCCAGCAGCCCTAGGGGCTTGCTTGGAAACACCATATATTTT. This translates into CASSPRGLLGNTIYF.

This chain links TRBV18 with TRBJ2-1; 7 bases map to TRBD1. The CDR3 is 16 amino acids. The V and J ends lost 0 bases and 2 bases, in that order; junction bases with no gene match: 4. Per the germline V gene, CDR1 is KGHSH and CDR2 is LQKENI. CDR3 amino acids: CASSPPKTGTYNEQFF. DNA for the CDR3: TGTGCCAGCTCACCACCAAAGACAGGGACCTACAATGAGCAGTTCTTC.

V usage is TRBV13 and J usage is TRBJ2-7, with D possibly TRBD2 on 6 matching bases. Germline CDR1 PRHDT, CDR2 FYEKMQ (reference sequence). The CDR3 has 13 residues. With 5 bases removed from V and 6 bases from J, the gap between germline ends came to 14 bases. This CDR3 reads CASSPGGWSEQYF. The CDR3 DNA sequence: TGTGCCAGCAGCCCCGGAGGGTGGAGCGAGCAGTACTTC.

This chain connects TRBV9 to TRBJ2-1; D is unclear. The V end lost 1 base, the J end lost 6 bases, and 5 bases lay between the germline ends. The CDR3 is made up of 12 amino acids. CDR1 and CDR2 from the germline V gene are SGDLS and YYNGEE. CDR3 amino acids: CASSVNFNEQFF. For the CDR3, the DNA is TGTGCCAGCAGCGTAAACTTCAATGAGCAGTTCTTC.

A single count supports this clonotype. V gene TRBV11-3 combines with J gene TRBJ2-3; tentatively, D is TRBD2 (7 bases). Per the germline V gene, CDR1 is SGHNT and CDR2 is YENEEA. This CDR3 contains 14 residues. Trimming pared 5 bases from V and 5 bases from J, leaving 14 bases between. The DNA for the CDR3 is TGTGCCAGCAGCCCCCGGAGGGGGGGAGATACGCAGTATTTT. It is translated as CASSPRRGGDTQYF.

There are a few counts of this clonotype. The rearrangement joins TRBV10-3 to TRBJ2-2, with 8 bases lining up with TRBD2. Germline CDR1 reads ENHRY; CDR2 reads SYGVKD. The CDR3 has 15 amino acids. V was pared by 6 bases and J by 2 bases, with 5 bases of the junction left unmatched. The CDR3 nucleotides read TGTGCCATCAGCGGGACTAGTCCCAACACCGGGGAGCTGTTTTTT. This gives the protein CAISGTSPNTGELFF.

This clonotype has a handful of counts. The chain couples TRBV12-3 or TRBV12-4 to TRBJ2-1; D might be TRBD1 (6 bases). The CDR3 runs to 14 residues. The germline V and J ends were trimmed by 7 bases and 12 bases, with 22 bases remaining between them. As DNA, the CDR3 is TGTGCCAGCAATCTACGGACAGCCGGTAGTAGGCAGTTCTTC. Translated: CASNLRTAGSRQFF.

The J gene is TRBJ1-2, the V gene TRBV18; the D gene is possibly TRBD1 (5 bases). There are 13 residues in the CDR3. Germline V gene data show CDR1 as KGHSH and CDR2 as LQKENI. The germline V and J ends were trimmed by 0 bases and 8 bases, with 10 bases remaining between them. CDR3 in DNA: TGTGCCAGCTCACCACCGACGGGGCAAGGCTACACCTTC. It yields the protein CASSPPTGQGYTF.

V and J are TRBV11-3 and TRBJ1-6; TRBD1 aligns across 8 bases. Germline V gives CDR1 SGHNT, CDR2 YENEEA. With 4 bases clipped from V and 10 bases from J, the junction kept 6 bases outside the gene matches. This CDR3 region has 14 residues. The CDR3 sequence: CASSSDRALSPLHF. As DNA, the CDR3 is TGTGCCAGCAGCTCGGACAGGGCTTTATCACCCCTCCACTTT.

This sequence joins TRBV7-9 and TRBJ2-3, with 9 bases lining up with TRBD1. V lost 2 bases to trimming and J lost 7 bases; unmatched junction nucleotides: 4. The CDR3 is 14 amino acids. From germline, CDR1 is SEHNR and CDR2 FQNEAQ (reference sequence). The CDR3 is CASSLTGGAYTQYF. The CDR3 bases are TGTGCCAGCAGCTTAACAGGGGGCGCCTATACGCAGTATTTT.

The gene calls are TRBV11-1 and TRBJ2-5; the D gene could be TRBD1 or TRBD2 (5 bases each). V lost 2 bases, J lost 3 bases, and 13 bases lay in between. The CDR3 is made up of 15 amino acids. CDR1 and CDR2 (germline): SGHAT, FQDESV (reference sequence). CDR3 nucleotides: TGTGCCAGCAGCTTATCCCCAGGGACGAAAGAGACCCAGTACTTC. Translating gives CASSLSPGTKETQYF.

This clonotype has only a few counts. The chain links TRBV29-1 to TRBJ2-1; D gene ambiguous. Germline V gene lookup returns CDR1 SQVTM and CDR2 ANQGSEA. V lost 7 bases and J lost 4, with 5 bases in between. This CDR3 is 10 amino acids long. CDR3 in amino acids: CSGLYNEQFF. DNA for the CDR3: TGCAGCGGTTTATACAATGAGCAGTTCTTC.

This clonotype was seen a few times. J is TRBJ1-1 and V is TRBV10-3, with D maybe TRBD1 (5 bases). V lost 6 bases and J lost 5, with 10 bases in between. From germline, CDR1 is ENHRY and CDR2 SYGVKD. This CDR3 is 12 amino acids long. The CDR3 coding sequence is TGTGCCATCAGCGAGCAGGGAACTGAAGCTTTCTTT. Translating gives CAISEQGTEAFF.

V is TRBV28 and J is TRBJ1-4; no firm D call. The length of the CDR3 is 11 residues. The V end was cut by 3 bases, the J end by 7 bases, with 3 bases between. CDR1 MDHEN and CDR2 SYDVKM come from the germline V gene. The CDR3 loop is CASSFGEKLFF. The CDR3 nucleotides read TGTGCCAGCAGTTTTGGTGAAAAACTGTTTTTT. The variable domain in full, with the rest retrieved from reference TRBV28 and TRBJ1-4, is DVKVTQSSRYLVKRTGEKVFLECVQDMDHENMFWYRQDPGLGLRLIYFSYDVKMKEKGDIPEGYSVSREKKERFSLILESASTNQTSMYLCASSFGEKLFFGSGTQLSVL.

The V and J genes are TRBV12-3 or TRBV12-4 and TRBJ2-1, with unresolved D. This CDR3 comprises 16 residues. V lost 0 bases, J lost 3 bases, and 12 bases lay in between. The CDR3 region is CASSLAPLLHYNEQFF. CDR3 DNA sequence: TGTGCCAGCAGTTTAGCTCCCCTTTTACACTACAATGAGCAGTTCTTC.

This chain uses TRBV12-5 with TRBJ1-5; D is ambiguous. Germline V gene data show CDR1 as LGHNT and CDR2 as FRNRAP. The CDR3 has 15 amino acids. Trimming removed 1 base at V and 3 bases at J, with 10 bases between. CDR3 nucleotides: TGTGCTAGTGGTTTGGGGGTTCTCGTCAATCAGCCCCAGCATTTT. Translating it yields CASGLGVLVNQPQHF.

The V call is TRBV11-1, the J call TRBJ2-1; 8 positions match TRBD1. CDR1 and CDR2 (germline): SGHAT, FQDESV (reference sequence). The ends lost 4 bases at V and 6 bases at J; junction bases unmatched: 14. The CDR3 totals 17 residues. CDR3 sequence reads: CASSWETGDKVGNEQFF. DNA for the CDR3: TGTGCCAGCAGCTGGGAGACAGGGGATAAGGTGGGCAATGAGCAGTTCTTC.

As to this clonotype: The germline gene is not matched at one end of the junction; a read error may be the cause. CDR3 DNA: TGTGCCAGCAAAATAGCCGGACCCTTC. This translates into CASKIAGPF. This chain links TRBV6-1 with TRBJ2-7; D not resolved. From germline, CDR1 is MNHNS and CDR2 SASEGT. The CDR3 runs 9 residues.

The chain links TRBV28 to TRBJ2-7, with unresolved D. The CDR3 loop spans 14 amino acids. Per germline, CDR1 MDHEN and CDR2 SYDVKM. Trimming stripped 3 bases from V and 3 bases from J, with 12 bases between. This CDR3 reads CASSFVPRSYEQYF. Written as DNA, the CDR3 is TGTGCCAGCAGTTTTGTCCCGCGGAGCTACGAGCAGTACTTC.

The chain has TRBV10-3 and TRBJ1-5; 8 nucleotides match TRBD1. This CDR3 has 16 amino acids. Unmatched junction bases numbered 9, after V lost 2 bases and J lost 6 bases. CDR1 and CDR2 (germline): ENHRY, SYGVKD. For the CDR3, the DNA is TGTGCCATCAGTGAGGGAGGACAGGGATTCACTCAGCCCCAGCATTTT. This translates into CAISEGGQGFTQPQHF.

This chain joins TRBV4-2 and TRBJ1-3; TRBD1 aligns across 9 bases. The CDR3 runs to 15 residues. J was trimmed by 2 bases and V by 4 bases; bases with no gene match: 3. Germline V gene lookup returns CDR1 LGHNA and CDR2 YNFKEQ. CDR3 loop: CASSPTGGPGNTIYF. The DNA for the CDR3 is TGTGCCAGCAGCCCAACAGGGGGCCCTGGAAACACCATATATTTT.

Only one count was recorded for this clonotype. The chain uses TRBV7-9 and TRBJ1-1; D not certain. CDR1 SEHNR and CDR2 FQNEAQ come from the germline V gene (reference sequence). This CDR3 comprises 14 residues. Trimming removed 3 bases from V and 4 bases from J, with 12 bases in between. CDR3 nucleotide sequence: TGTGCCAGCAGCTTTGGAGTGCTTGGCACTGAAGCTTTCTTT. It yields the protein CASSFGVLGTEAFF.

V is TRBV18 and J is TRBJ1-1; TRBD1 agrees at 11 bases. This CDR3 contains 14 residues. Germline V CDR1 and CDR2: KGHSH, LQKENI. V lost 5 bases, J lost 3 bases, and 2 bases stayed unmatched. The CDR3 sequence is CASSGQGADTEAFF. CDR3 bases: TGTGCCAGCTCAGGACAGGGGGCGGACACTGAAGCTTTCTTT.

The gene calls are TRBV7-1 and TRBJ2-7; D call uncertain. Being an ORF, TRBV7-1 has a function that is uncertain. Trimming took off 1 base at V and 2 bases at J, with 6 bases between the two ends. CDR3 length: 13 residues. The CDR3 here is CASSSGGTYEQYV. The CDR3 nucleotides are TGTGCCAGCAGCTCAGGGGGTACCTACGAGCAGTACGTC.

This clonotype was found a few times. This sequence joins TRBV11-3 and TRBJ2-1, with 12 bases fitting TRBD2. The junction had 6 bases not matched to a gene; V was cut back by 7 bases and J by 8 bases. CDR1 and CDR2 (germline): SGHNT, YENEEA. The CDR3 extends over 14 amino acids. This CDR3 reads CASTQTSGSHEQFF. CDR3 nucleotide sequence: TGTGCCAGCACTCAGACTAGCGGGAGTCATGAGCAGTTCTTC.

The J gene is TRBJ2-1, the V gene TRBV25-1; the D gene could be TRBD1 or TRBD2 (5 bases each). CDR3 size: 13 residues. V lost 1 base and J 9 bases, leaving 10 bases between the germline ends. Germline V gene sequence: CDR1 MGHDK, CDR2 SYGVNS. For the CDR3, the DNA is TGTGCCAGCAGTGAATGGGACCAGCTTGAGCAGTTCTTC. Protein: CASSEWDQLEQFF.

The chain is built from TRBV13 and TRBJ2-1, with D perhaps TRBD2 (7 bases). The CDR3 totals 17 residues. Germline V gene data show CDR1 as PRHDT and CDR2 as FYEKMQ (reference sequence). V lost 7 bases, J lost 1 base, and 20 bases lay in between. The CDR3 here is CASKRGGLAASYNEQFF. CDR3 sequence (DNA): TGTGCCAGCAAGAGGGGGGGCCTAGCGGCATCCTACAATGAGCAGTTCTTC. The full variable domain, completed using reference TRBV13 and TRBJ2-1, is AAGVIQSPRHLIKEKRETATLKCYPIPRHDTVYWYQQGPGQDPQFLISFYEKMQSDKGSIPDRFSAQQFSDYHSELNMSSLELGDSALYFCASKRGGLAASYNEQFFGPGTRLTVL.

DNA for the CDR3: TGTGCCAGCAGTTTATTCGGGGACGACATTCAGTACTTC. Its protein is CASSLFGDDIQYF. The chain uses TRBV12-3 or TRBV12-4 and TRBJ2-4; either TRBD1 or TRBD2 may supply D (5 bases each). Trimming cost V 2 bases and J 8 bases, with 10 bases left between them. The CDR3 has 13 amino acids.

This clonotype was detected a few times. The CDR3 protein is CASSLGQGTDTQYF. CDR3 sequence (DNA): TGTGCCAGCAGCCTTGGACAGGGCACAGATACGCAGTATTTT. The chain is built from TRBV11-3 and TRBJ2-3, with 7 bases matching TRBD1. J was trimmed by 1 base and V by 5 bases; bases with no gene match: 3. The CDR3 runs to 14 residues. From germline, CDR1 is SGHNT and CDR2 YENEEA.